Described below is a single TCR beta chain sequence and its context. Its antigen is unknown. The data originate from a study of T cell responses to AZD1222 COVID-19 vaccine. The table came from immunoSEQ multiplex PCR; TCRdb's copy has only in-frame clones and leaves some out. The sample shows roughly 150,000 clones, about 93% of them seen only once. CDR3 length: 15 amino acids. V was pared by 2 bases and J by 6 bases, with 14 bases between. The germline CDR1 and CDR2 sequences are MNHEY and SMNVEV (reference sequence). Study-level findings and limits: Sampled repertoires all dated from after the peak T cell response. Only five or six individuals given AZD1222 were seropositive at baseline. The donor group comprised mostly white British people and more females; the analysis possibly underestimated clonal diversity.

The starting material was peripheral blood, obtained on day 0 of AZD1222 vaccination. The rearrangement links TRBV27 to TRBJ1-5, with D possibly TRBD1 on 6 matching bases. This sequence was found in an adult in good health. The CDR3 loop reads CASSLSGGRVQPQHF. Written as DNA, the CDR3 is TGTGCCAGCAGTTTAAGCGGGGGCCGGGTTCAGCCCCAGCATTTT.